One and the same sample provided the 23 T cell receptor beta chains below, sequenced in a study of blood T cell repertoires in COVID-19. Only in-frame clones appear in the TCRdb table, and some are missing; sequencing was by immunoSEQ multiplex PCR. This sample has about 350,000 clones; roughly nine tenths occur once, and the top ten carry more than 0.8%. The specimen sequenced was PBMCs or T cells enriched from blood (not recorded which). The receptors here all came from a woman younger than 45 who had recovered from COVID-19.

This sequence joins TRBV7-9 and TRBJ1-5; maybe TRBD1 (5 bases). V was trimmed by 0 bases and J by 4 bases, leaving 10 bases between them. The CDR3 runs 15 residues. CDR1 is SEHNR, CDR2 FQNEAQ, per germline (reference sequence). The DNA for the CDR3 is TGTGCCAGCAGCTTAGCGAATGGGGGGAATCAGCCCCAGCATTTT. This encodes CASSLANGGNQPQHF.

This clone was recorded only once. The chain links TRBV19 to TRBJ1-1; D perhaps matches TRBD1 (6 bases). Looked up from germline, CDR1 is LNHDA and CDR2 is SQIVND (reference sequence). CDR3 size: 15 residues. The germline V and J ends were trimmed by 7 bases and 0 bases, with 15 bases remaining between them. CDR3 protein: CASNPPGQMNTEAFF. For the CDR3, the DNA is TGTGCCAGTAATCCACCCGGACAGATGAACACTGAAGCTTTCTTT.

The genes are TRBV9 and TRBJ2-1; 8 nucleotides match TRBD2. This CDR3 contains 19 residues. Germline-derived CDR1 and CDR2 are SGDLS and YYNGEE. Trimming took 0 bases from V and 0 from J; bases not matched to a gene: 11. The DNA of the CDR3 is TGTGCCAGCAGCGTAGCGTTTAGGGGCGGGGGGAGCTCCTACAATGAGCAGTTCTTC. Protein: CASSVAFRGGGSSYNEQFF.

The chain links TRBV3-1 (or the pseudogene TRBV3-2) to TRBJ1-2, with D perhaps TRBD1 (6 bases). V lost 5 bases and J 2 bases, leaving 9 bases between the germline ends. The germline V gene encodes CDR1 LGHDT and CDR2 YNNKEL (reference sequence). The CDR3 consists of 13 residues. Written as DNA, the CDR3 is TGTGCCAGCAGCAGGACAGCAAACTATGGCTACACCTTC. Translation: CASSRTANYGYTF.

The genes are TRBV10-1 and TRBJ1-5; tentative D call: TRBD1 (6 bases). This CDR3 has 16 amino acids. V lost 7 bases to trimming and J lost 0 bases, with 16 bases between them. Germline V gives CDR1 WNHNN, CDR2 SYGVQD (reference sequence). The CDR3 loop reads CASTPRTVYSNQPQHF. In nucleotides, the CDR3 is TGCGCCAGCACCCCCAGGACAGTTTATAGCAATCAGCCCCAGCATTTT.

This rearrangement joins TRBV5-6 to TRBJ2-2; D perhaps matches TRBD2 (6 bases). This CDR3 spans 15 amino acids. V lost 4 bases and J lost 7, with 17 bases in between. Germline CDR1 SGHDT, CDR2 YYEEEE. The CDR3 sequence: CASSGDFFTGGELFF. The DNA of the CDR3 is TGTGCCAGCAGCGGGGACTTCTTCACGGGCGGGGAGCTGTTTTTT.

V and J are TRBV28 and TRBJ1-6; 9 bases are shared with TRBD1. The CDR3 spans 15 residues. Trimming removed 1 base from V and 9 bases from J; junction bases left unmatched: 4. Looked up from germline, CDR1 is MDHEN and CDR2 is SYDVKM. DNA for the CDR3: TGTGCCAGCAGTTTATACCGGGACAGGGCTTCACCCCTCCACTTT. Encoded protein: CASSLYRDRASPLHF.

This clone was seen a single time. The chain is built from TRBV12-5 and TRBJ1-2, with D possibly TRBD1 on 5 matching bases. The CDR3 runs 14 residues. Trimming removed 0 bases at V and 6 bases at J, with 11 bases between. Germline CDR1 and CDR2: LGHNT and FRNRAP. The CDR3 region is CASGLVGRVNGYTF. The CDR3 DNA sequence: TGTGCTAGTGGTTTGGTTGGCAGGGTAAATGGCTACACCTTC.

This rearrangement joins TRBV27 to TRBJ2-1; 9 positions match TRBD1. The V and J ends lost 7 bases and 10 bases, in that order; junction bases with no gene match: 8. This CDR3 has 13 residues. Germline assignment: CDR1 MNHEY and CDR2 SMNVEV (reference sequence). CDR3 bases: TGTGCCAGCAAGAAGGACAGGGGTGAGGAGCAGTTCTTC. It encodes CASKKDRGEEQFF.

This chain links TRBV2 with TRBJ1-2; no firm D call. CDR3 length: 12 residues. In germline, CDR1 is SNHLY, CDR2 FYNNEI. V gave up 7 bases and J gave up 3 bases, with 9 bases separating them. The CDR3 loop is CASTGDDYGYTF. The CDR3 coding sequence is TGTGCCAGCACGGGTGATGACTATGGCTACACCTTC.

The chain combines TRBV5-1 with TRBJ1-2; 8 bases match TRBD1. The CDR3 is made up of 15 amino acids. Germline V gene data show CDR1 as SGHRS and CDR2 as YFSETQ. The ends lost 0 bases at V and 2 bases at J; junction bases unmatched: 3. CDR3 protein: CASSLGAGGNYGYTF. CDR3 DNA: TGCGCCAGCAGCTTGGGGGCAGGGGGCAACTATGGCTACACCTTC.

The V and J genes are TRBV9 and TRBJ2-3, with 8 bases aligning to TRBD2. Germline lookup yields CDR1 SGDLS and CDR2 YYNGEE. The CDR3 runs 15 residues. Trimming cost V 0 bases and J 5 bases; bases outside gene matches: 5. The CDR3 DNA follows: TGTGCCAGCAGCGTAGTCGGGGGGGATGGAGATACGCAGTATTTT. This sequence encodes CASSVVGGDGDTQYF.

The rearrangement uses TRBV24-1 and TRBJ2-1; no clear D gene. Germline V lookup: CDR1 KGHDR, CDR2 SFDVKD. CDR3 size: 13 residues. The germline V and J ends were trimmed by 4 bases and 5 bases, with 8 bases remaining between them. CDR3 in amino acids: CATSDLTHNEQFF. The CDR3 region has the DNA TGTGCCACCAGTGACCTCACACACAATGAGCAGTTCTTC.

The V gene is TRBV28, the J gene TRBJ2-6; 8 nucleotides match TRBD1. CDR3 length equals 16 residues. The germline CDR1 and CDR2 sequences are MDHEN and SYDVKM. V was pared by 6 bases and J by 2 bases, with 6 bases of the junction left unmatched. The CDR3 DNA is TGTGCCAGCAGGCCCCCAGGGGGCACTGGGGCCAACGTCCTGACTTTC. Encoded protein: CASRPPGGTGANVLTF.

V gene TRBV3-1 (or the pseudogene TRBV3-2) combines with J gene TRBJ2-7; TRBD1 matches at 12 bases. Germline CDR1 and CDR2: LGHDT and YNNKEL (reference sequence). After removal of 0 bases from V and 9 bases from J, the junction contained 6 bases not matched to a gene. This CDR3 has 15 amino acids. This CDR3 reads CASSQDRGQGAAQYF. For the CDR3, the DNA is TGTGCCAGCAGCCAAGATCGGGGACAGGGGGCCGCGCAGTACTTC.

The chain uses TRBV27 and TRBJ1-1, with TRBD1 matching 11 bases. The germline CDR1 and CDR2 sequences are MNHEY and SMNVEV (reference sequence). V gave up 6 bases and J gave up 4 bases; unmatched junction bases: 13. This CDR3 comprises 17 residues. The CDR3 region is CASSSSRTGGLGTEAFF. CDR3 nucleotides: TGTGCCAGCAGCTCATCACGGACAGGGGGCTTGGGCACTGAAGCTTTCTTT.

This clone was seen a single time. This chain uses TRBV10-2 with TRBJ1-3; D not certain. V was clipped by 2 bases and J by 0 bases, with 8 bases between them. Germline V gene data show CDR1 as WSHSY and CDR2 as SAAADI. The CDR3 covers 15 residues. CDR3 nucleotide sequence: TGCGCCAGCAGTGAGACAGAGTTCTCTGGAAACACCATATATTTT. It encodes CASSETEFSGNTIYF.

This rearrangement joins TRBV7-2 to TRBJ1-1, with 9 bases identical to TRBD1. The CDR3 is made up of 16 amino acids. The V segment lost 5 bases and the J segment 1 base; nucleotides outside the gene matches: 8. Per the germline V gene, CDR1 is SGHTA and CDR2 is FQGNSA. CDR3 amino acids: CASSLYRGRGNTEAFF. The CDR3 bases are TGTGCCAGCAGCCTTTACAGGGGGCGCGGGAACACTGAAGCTTTCTTT.

A few counts support this clone. This rearrangement joins TRBV4-1 to TRBJ1-1; weak D call: TRBD1 (5 bases). The CDR3 is 13 amino acids. Germline V gene data show CDR1 as MGHRA and CDR2 as YSYEKL. V gave up 0 bases and J gave up 5 bases, with 7 bases separating them. Here the CDR3 reads CASSQEQETEAFF. The CDR3 region has the DNA TGCGCCAGCAGCCAAGAACAGGAGACTGAAGCTTTCTTT.

V is TRBV6-5 and J is TRBJ2-7, with TRBD2 as a possible D gene (6 bases). Germline V gene lookup returns CDR1 MNHEY and CDR2 SVGAGI. This CDR3 spans 13 amino acids. V lost 11 bases and J 5 bases, leaving 19 bases between the germline ends. In DNA, the CDR3 is TGTGCCTCAAAGCGGGCTTCGAGGGACGAGCAGTACTTC. Translation gives CASKRASRDEQYF.

The chain combines TRBV28 with TRBJ1-2, with TRBD1 matching over 9 bases. The CDR3 loop spans 14 amino acids. V lost 5 bases and J lost 9; bases outside the gene matches: 10. CDR1 and CDR2 (germline): MDHEN, SYDVKM. The CDR3 here is CASSLRDRVDRYTF. The CDR3 region has the DNA TGTGCCAGCAGTCTCCGGGACAGGGTAGATCGCTACACCTTC.

The genes are TRBV5-1 and TRBJ1-6; 9 nucleotides match TRBD1. CDR1 is SGHRS and CDR2 is YFSETQ in the germline V gene. Trimming cost V 2 bases and J 6 bases; bases outside gene matches: 3. This CDR3 comprises 15 residues. The CDR3 region has the DNA TGCGCCAGCAGCTTAGGGACAGGGTTTAATTCACCCCTCCACTTT. It is translated as CASSLGTGFNSPLHF.

The chain joins TRBV6-5 to TRBJ1-2; the match to TRBD1 covers 7 bases. Trimming at V came to 0 bases and at J to 8 bases, leaving 3 bases not matched to a gene. The CDR3 length is 13 residues. CDR1 MNHEY and CDR2 SVGAGI come from the germline V gene. The CDR3 nucleotides are TGTGCCAGCAGTTACTCGGACAGGAGCGGCTACACCTTC. This codes for CASSYSDRSGYTF.